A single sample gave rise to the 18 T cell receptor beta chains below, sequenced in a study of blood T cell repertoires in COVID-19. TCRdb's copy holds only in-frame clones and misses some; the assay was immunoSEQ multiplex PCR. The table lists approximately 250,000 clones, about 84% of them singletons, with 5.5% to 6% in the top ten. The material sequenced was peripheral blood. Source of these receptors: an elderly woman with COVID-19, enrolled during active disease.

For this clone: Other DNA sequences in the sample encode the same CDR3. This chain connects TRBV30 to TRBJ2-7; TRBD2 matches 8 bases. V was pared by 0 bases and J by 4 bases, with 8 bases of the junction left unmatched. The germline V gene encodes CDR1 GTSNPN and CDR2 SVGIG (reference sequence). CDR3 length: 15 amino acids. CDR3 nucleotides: TGTGCCTGGAGTGTACGGGGGGGCGTGAGTTACGAGCAGTACTTC. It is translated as CAWSVRGGVSYEQYF.

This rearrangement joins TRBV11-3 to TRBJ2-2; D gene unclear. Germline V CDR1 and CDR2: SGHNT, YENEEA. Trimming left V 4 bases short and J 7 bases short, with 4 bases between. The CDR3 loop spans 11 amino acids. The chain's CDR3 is CASSSVGELFF. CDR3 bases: TGTGCCAGCAGCTCCGTCGGGGAGCTGTTTTTT.

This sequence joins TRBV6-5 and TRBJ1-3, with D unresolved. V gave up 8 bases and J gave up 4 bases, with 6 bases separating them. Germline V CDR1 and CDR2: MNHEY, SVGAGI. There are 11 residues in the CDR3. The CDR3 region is CASERGNTIYF. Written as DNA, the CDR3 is TGTGCCAGCGAGCGCGGAAACACCATATATTTT.

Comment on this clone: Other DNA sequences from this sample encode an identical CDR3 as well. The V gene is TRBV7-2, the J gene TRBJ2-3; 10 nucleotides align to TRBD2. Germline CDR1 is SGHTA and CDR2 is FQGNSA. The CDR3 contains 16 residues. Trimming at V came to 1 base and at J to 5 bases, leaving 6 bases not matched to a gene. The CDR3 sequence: CASSLGLAGAGDTQYF. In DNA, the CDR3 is TGTGCCAGCAGCTTAGGGCTAGCGGGGGCCGGAGATACGCAGTATTTT.

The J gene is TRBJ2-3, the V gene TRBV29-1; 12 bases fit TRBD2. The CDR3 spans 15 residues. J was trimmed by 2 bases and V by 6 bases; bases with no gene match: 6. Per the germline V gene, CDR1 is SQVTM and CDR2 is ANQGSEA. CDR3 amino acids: CSVLLAGGSTDTQYF. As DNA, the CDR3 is TGCAGCGTGCTACTAGCGGGGGGATCCACAGATACGCAGTATTTT.

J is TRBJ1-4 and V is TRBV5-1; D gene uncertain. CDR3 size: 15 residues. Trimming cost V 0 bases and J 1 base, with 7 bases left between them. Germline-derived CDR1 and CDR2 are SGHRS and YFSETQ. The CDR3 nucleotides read TGCGCCAGCAGCTTGGTAGCGGGAACTAATGAAAAACTGTTTTTT. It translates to CASSLVAGTNEKLFF.

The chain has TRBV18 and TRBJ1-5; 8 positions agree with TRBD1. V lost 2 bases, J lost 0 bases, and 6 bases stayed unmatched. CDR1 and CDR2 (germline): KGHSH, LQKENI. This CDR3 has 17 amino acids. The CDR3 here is CASSPGNRGVSNQPQHF. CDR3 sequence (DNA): TGTGCCAGCTCACCAGGGAACAGGGGGGTTAGCAATCAGCCCCAGCATTTT.

The CDR3 bases are TGTGCCTGGAGCCGGGGGTCCTATGGCTACACCTTC. This codes for CAWSRGSYGYTF. This sequence joins TRBV30 and TRBJ1-2; tentatively, D is TRBD1 (5 bases). The CDR3 is 12 amino acids. Per germline, CDR1 GTSNPN and CDR2 SVGIG (reference sequence). Trimming took off 3 bases at V and 4 bases at J, with 9 bases between the two ends.

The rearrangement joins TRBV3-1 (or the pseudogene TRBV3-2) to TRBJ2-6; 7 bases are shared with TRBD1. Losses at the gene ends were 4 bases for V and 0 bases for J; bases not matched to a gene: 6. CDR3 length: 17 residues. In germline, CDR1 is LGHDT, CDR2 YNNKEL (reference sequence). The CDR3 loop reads CASSPRTGASGANVLTF. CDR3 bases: TGTGCCAGCAGCCCCCGAACAGGGGCCTCTGGGGCCAACGTCCTGACTTTC.

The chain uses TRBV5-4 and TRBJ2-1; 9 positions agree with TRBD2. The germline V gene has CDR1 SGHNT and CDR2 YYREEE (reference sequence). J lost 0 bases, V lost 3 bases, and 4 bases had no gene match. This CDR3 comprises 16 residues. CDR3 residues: CASSSSGASSYNEQFF. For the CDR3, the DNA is TGTGCCAGCAGCTCTAGCGGGGCCTCCTCCTACAATGAGCAGTTCTTC.

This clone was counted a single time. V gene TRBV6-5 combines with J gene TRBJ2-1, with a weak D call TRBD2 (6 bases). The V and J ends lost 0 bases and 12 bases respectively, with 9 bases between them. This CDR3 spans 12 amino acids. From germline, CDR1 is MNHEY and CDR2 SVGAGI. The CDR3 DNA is TGTGCCAGCAGTTACTCCGGACTAAGGCAGTTCTTC. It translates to CASSYSGLRQFF.

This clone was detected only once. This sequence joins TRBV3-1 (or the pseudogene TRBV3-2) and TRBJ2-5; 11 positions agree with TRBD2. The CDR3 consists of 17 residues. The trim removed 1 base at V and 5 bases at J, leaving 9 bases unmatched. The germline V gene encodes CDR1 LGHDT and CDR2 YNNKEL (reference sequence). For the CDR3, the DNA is TGTGCCAGCAGCCAAGCAGCCCTAGCGGGGGGCCGGGAGACCCAGTACTTC. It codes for CASSQAALAGGRETQYF.

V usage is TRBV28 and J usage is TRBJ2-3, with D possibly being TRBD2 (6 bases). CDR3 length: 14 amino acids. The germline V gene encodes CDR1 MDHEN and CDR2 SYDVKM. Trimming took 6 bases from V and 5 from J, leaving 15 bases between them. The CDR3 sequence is CASSPPGGLDTQYF. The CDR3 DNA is TGTGCCAGCAGCCCCCCTGGGGGGTTAGATACGCAGTATTTT.

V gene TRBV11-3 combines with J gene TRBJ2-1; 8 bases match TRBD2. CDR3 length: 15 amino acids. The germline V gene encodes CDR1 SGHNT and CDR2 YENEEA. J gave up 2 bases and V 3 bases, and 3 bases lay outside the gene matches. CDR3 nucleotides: TGTGCCAGCAGCTTTTCGCGGGGGGCCTACAATGAGCAGTTCTTC. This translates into CASSFSRGAYNEQFF.

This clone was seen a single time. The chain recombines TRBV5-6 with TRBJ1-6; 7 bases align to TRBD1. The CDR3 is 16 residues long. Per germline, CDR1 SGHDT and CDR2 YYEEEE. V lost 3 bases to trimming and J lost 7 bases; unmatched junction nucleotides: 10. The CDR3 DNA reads TGTGCCAGCAGCTGGGAACCGTTCAGGGGGAATTCACCCCTCCACTTT. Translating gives CASSWEPFRGNSPLHF.

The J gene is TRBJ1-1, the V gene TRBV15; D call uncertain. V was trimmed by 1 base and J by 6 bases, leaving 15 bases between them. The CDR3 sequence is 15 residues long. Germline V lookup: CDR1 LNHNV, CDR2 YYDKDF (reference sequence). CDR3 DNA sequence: TGTGCCACCAGCAGAGTCTCCGCGGGATTGTCTGAAGCTTTCTTT. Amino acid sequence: CATSRVSAGLSEAFF.

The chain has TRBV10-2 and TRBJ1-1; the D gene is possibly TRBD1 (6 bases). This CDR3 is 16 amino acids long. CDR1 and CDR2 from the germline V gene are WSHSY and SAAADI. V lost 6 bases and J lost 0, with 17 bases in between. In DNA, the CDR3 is TGCGCCAGCAGCCTCGGACAGTCCACCCTGAACACTGAAGCTTTCTTT. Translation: CASSLGQSTLNTEAFF.

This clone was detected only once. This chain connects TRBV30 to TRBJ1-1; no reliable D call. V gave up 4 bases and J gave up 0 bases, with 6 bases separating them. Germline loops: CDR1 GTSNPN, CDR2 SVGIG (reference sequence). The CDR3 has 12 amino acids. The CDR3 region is CAWTSMNTEAFF. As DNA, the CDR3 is TGTGCCTGGACCAGTATGAACACTGAAGCTTTCTTT.